This entry is about one T cell receptor (beta chain). Other nucleotide sequences in the sample specify the same CDR3. These data belong to a study of blood T cell repertoires in COVID-19. The CDR3 is made up of 13 amino acids. J gave up 5 bases and V 0 bases, and 0 bases lay outside the gene matches. CDR1 MNHEY and CDR2 SVGAGI come from the germline V gene. The repertoire was sequenced with immunoSEQ multiplex PCR; TCRdb's copy has only in-frame clones and lacks some. The top ten hold 6% to 8% of the sample, which has 200,000 to 250,000 clones, roughly 80% seen once. This chain connects TRBV6-5 to TRBJ1-1; 7 bases match TRBD1. This TCR came from a woman older than 75 with COVID-19, enrolled during active disease. The sample comprised peripheral blood. The CDR3: CASSYSRGTEAFF. DNA of the CDR3: TGTGCCAGCAGTTACTCCAGGGGGACTGAAGCTTTCTTT.